A selection of T cell receptor beta chains follows, all from one sample in a study of graft-versus-host responses after intestinal transplantation. Assay: immunoSEQ multiplex PCR; the TCRdb copy retains only in-frame clones and omits some. The profile covers tens of thousands of clones, with around nine tenths appearing a single time and 2.5% to 3% taken by the ten largest. The starting material was PBMCs, obtained almost 120 days after intestinal transplantation. Receptors originate from a human patient who received an intestinal transplant, so some T cells may come from the graft donor. Each CDR3 is given with its conserved first and last residue. A D gene is named only where the DNA matches it firmly. A row's size may be missing; if present it is once, few, many or a size class.

TRBD2	-	TRBV7-8	TRBJ2-7	CASSFGLADAYEQYF	TGTGCCAGCAGCTTCGGACTAGCAGACGCCTACGAGCAGTACTTC
TRBD1	-	TRBV5-1	TRBJ1-3	CASSFLPGGGNTIYF	TGCGCCAGCAGCTTCCTTCCAGGGGGTGGAAACACCATATATTTT
-	-	TRBV27	TRBJ2-7	CASSPGSYEQYF	TGTGCCAGCAGCCCCGGCTCCTACGAGCAGTACTTC
TRBD1	-	TRBV2	TRBJ1-5	CASSVMGQINQPQHF	TGTGCCAGCAGTGTTATGGGACAGATCAATCAGCCCCAGCATTTT
-	-	TRBV6-1	TRBJ2-1	CASRNGRGGYNEQFF	TGTGCCAGCAGAAACGGTAGGGGGGGTTACAATGAGCAGTTCTTC
TRBD2	-	TRBV28	TRBJ2-1	CASSFRLAGYNEQFF	TGTGCCAGCAGTTTTAGGCTAGCGGGGTACAATGAGCAGTTCTTC
-	-	TRBV11-3	TRBJ2-3	CASSYVHGEFTDTQYF	TGTGCCAGCAGCTACGTTCATGGGGAGTTCACAGATACGCAGTATTTT
-	-	TRBV7-8	TRBJ1-4	CASRATNEKLFF	TGTGCCTCCAGAGCAACTAATGAAAAACTGTTTTTT
-	once	TRBV7-9	TRBJ2-7	CASSLARGRDEQYF	TGTGCCAGCAGCTTAGCCCGGGGACGCGACGAGCAGTACTTC
TRBD2	once	TRBV10-3	TRBJ2-1	CAISDLTSGRYNEQFF	TGTGCCATCAGTGATCTGACTAGCGGGAGGTACAATGAGCAGTTCTTC
-	once	TRBV6-4	TRBJ2-7	CASRGKGPYEQYF	TGTGCCAGCAGGGGAAAAGGGCCCTACGAGCAGTACTTC
-	-	TRBV5-1	TRBJ1-2	CASSQTPGAWGYTF	TGCGCCAGCAGCCAAACACCGGGGGCTTGGGGCTACACCTTC
TRBD2	-	TRBV6-5	TRBJ2-5	CASSYSPRGGGETQYF	TGTGCCAGCAGTTATTCCCCGCGGGGGGGCGGGGAGACCCAGTACTTC
-	-	TRBV6-5	TRBJ2-7	CASSLGLRNPYEQYF	TGTGCCAGCAGTCTAGGACTTAGGAACCCCTACGAGCAGTACTTC
-	-	TRBV27	TRBJ1-2	CASSLWGQDPYGYTF	TGTGCCAGCAGTTTATGGGGACAAGACCCTTATGGCTACACCTTC
-	once	TRBV2	TRBJ2-3	CASSEAQVPDTQYF	TGTGCCAGCAGTGAAGCGCAGGTTCCGGATACGCAGTATTTT
TRBD1	few	TRBV27	TRBJ1-1	CASSSSDRGTEAFF	TGTGCCAGCAGTTCGTCGGACAGGGGAACTGAAGCTTTCTTT
-	-	TRBV10-2	TRBJ1-2	CASSETQGGYGYTF	TGCGCCAGCAGTGAGACTCAGGGCGGCTATGGCTACACCTTC
-	-	TRBV30	TRBJ2-5	CAWTLGTMGTQYF	TGTGCCTGGACGCTCGGGACAATGGGGACCCAGTACTTC
-	-	TRBV28	TRBJ2-7	CATTSSYEQYF	TGTGCCACCACTAGCTCCTACGAGCAGTACTTC
TRBD1	-	TRBV6-5	TRBJ1-6	CASSYTGGDSPLHF	TGTGCCAGCAGTTATACAGGGGGCGATTCACCCCTCCACTTT
-	few	TRBV4-1	TRBJ1-2	CASSQYEGNYGYTF	TGCGCCAGCAGCCAATATGAGGGCAACTATGGCTACACCTTC
-	once	TRBV19	TRBJ2-6	CASSKDRLSFSGANVLTF	TGTGCCAGTAGTAAAGACAGGCTATCTTTCTCTGGGGCCAACGTCCTGACTTTC
-	once	TRBV14	TRBJ2-7	CASSQDNYEQYF	TGTGCCAGCAGCCAAGACAACTACGAGCAGTACTTC
-	-	TRBV15	TRBJ1-2	CATSREYRDPANYGYTF	TGTGCCACCAGCAGAGAATACAGGGACCCCGCTAACTATGGCTACACCTTC
TRBD1	-	TRBV5-5	TRBJ2-7	CASSWGQGNYEQYF	TGTGCCAGCAGCTGGGGACAGGGGAACTACGAGCAGTACTTC
-	-	TRBV5-1	TRBJ1-2	CASSLEGNYGYTF	TGCGCCAGCAGCTTGGAAGGGAACTATGGCTACACCTTC
-	-	TRBV28	TRBJ2-3	CASTTGGASTDTQYF	TGTGCCAGCACGACCGGGGGCGCTAGCACAGATACGCAGTATTTT
TRBD1	-	TRBV9	TRBJ1-2	CASSVVLQGAGGYTF	TGTGCCAGCAGCGTAGTTCTTCAGGGGGCAGGTGGCTACACCTTC
-	-	TRBV29-1	TRBJ2-5	CSVRRGPETQYF	TGCAGCGTCCGCCGGGGTCCAGAGACCCAGTACTTC
TRBD1	-	TRBV6-5	TRBJ2-7	CASSGRQGGEQYF	TGTGCCAGCAGTGGTCGACAGGGGGGCGAGCAGTACTTC
-	-	TRBV28	TRBJ2-5	CASSLAPGTQETQYF	TGTGCCAGCAGTTTAGCTCCAGGGACTCAAGAGACCCAGTACTTC
-	-	TRBV7-6	TRBJ2-3	CASSFGLVADTQYF	TGTGCCAGCAGCTTTGGGTTGGTTGCAGATACGCAGTATTTT
-	medium-sized	TRBV6-4	TRBJ1-2	CASSESGLDGYTF	TGTGCCAGCAGTGAATCAGGGCTCGATGGCTACACCTTC
-	-	TRBV5-1	TRBJ2-3	CASSLAPSGPSTDTQYF	TGCGCCAGCAGCTTGGCACCCAGCGGGCCCAGCACAGATACGCAGTATTTT
-	-	TRBV7-9	TRBJ2-3	CASSRGATADTQYF	TGTGCCAGCAGCAGGGGGGCCACGGCAGATACGCAGTATTTT
-	once	TRBV19	TRBJ1-1	CASSIDTGVTEAFF	TGTGCCAGTAGTATAGATACGGGGGTCACTGAAGCTTTCTTT
-	-	TRBV4-1	TRBJ2-3	CASSQDEWTTSTDTQYF	TGCGCCAGCAGCCAAGATGAGTGGACTACCAGCACAGATACGCAGTATTTT
TRBD1	-	TRBV28	TRBJ2-4	CASSLFNRDRGRGAKNIQYF	TGTGCCAGCAGCCTTTTTAACCGGGACAGGGGGCGAGGGGCCAAAAACATTCAGTACTTC
TRBD1	-	TRBV11-2	TRBJ2-7	CASSPWDRATYEQYF	TGTGCCAGCAGCCCCTGGGACAGAGCTACCTACGAGCAGTACTTC
TRBD2	-	TRBV7-6	TRBJ2-3	CASSSGLAGAADTQYF	TGTGCCAGCAGCTCGGGACTAGCGGGAGCGGCAGATACGCAGTATTTT
-	-	TRBV7-6	TRBJ1-1	CASSLEGVNTEAFF	TGTGCCAGCAGCTTAGAGGGGGTCAACACTGAAGCTTTCTTT
TRBD1	-	TRBV5-4	TRBJ1-2	CASSLGQGNYGYTF	TGTGCCAGCAGCTTAGGACAGGGGAACTATGGCTACACCTTC
-	-	TRBV6-1	TRBJ2-1	CVIPGPLGHEQFF	TGTGTCATCCCGGGACCCCTGGGCCATGAGCAGTTCTTC
-	-	TRBV27	TRBJ2-2	CASSLRRNTGELFF	TGTGCCAGCAGTTTACGACGGAACACCGGGGAGCTGTTTTTT
-	once	TRBV7-9	TRBJ2-2	CASSLYAGPANTGELFF	TGTGCCAGCAGCTTGTACGCAGGGCCAGCGAACACCGGGGAGCTGTTTTTT
TRBD2	-	TRBV19	TRBJ2-3	CASSIVELLAGHGTDTQYF	TGTGCCAGTAGTATAGTAGAGTTACTAGCGGGGCACGGCACAGATACGCAGTATTTT
-	-	TRBV5-4	TRBJ2-2	CASSLEGRYTGELFF	TGTGCCAGCAGCTTGGAGGGGCGGTACACCGGGGAGCTGTTTTTT
-	-	TRBV9	TRBJ2-1	CASSRDSASSYNEQFF	TGTGCCAGCAGCCGTGATAGCGCTAGCTCCTACAATGAGCAGTTCTTC
-	-	TRBV4-1	TRBJ2-7	CASSQLNYEQYF	TGCGCCAGCAGCCAACTCAACTACGAGCAGTACTTC
-	-	TRBV2	TRBJ2-7	CASSEMGKKQYF	TGTGCCAGCAGTGAAATGGGAAAAAAGCAGTACTTC
TRBD2	-	TRBV5-1	TRBJ2-1	CASRQPTSGGAWNEQFF	TGCGCCAGCAGACAACCGACCAGCGGGGGGGCATGGAATGAGCAGTTCTTC
-	-	TRBV6-6	TRBJ1-2	CASSYMAGDGYTF	TGTGCCAGCAGTTATATGGCGGGGGATGGCTACACCTTC
TRBD2	-	TRBV9	TRBJ2-1	CASSPGTGVAGGTYNEQFF	TGTGCCAGCAGCCCCGGCACAGGGGTAGCGGGAGGCACCTACAATGAGCAGTTCTTC
-	-	TRBV19	TRBJ1-3	CASSPRQVGSGNTIYF	TGTGCCAGTAGCCCTCGGCAGGTGGGCTCTGGAAACACCATATATTTT
-	-	TRBV10-1	TRBJ2-2	CASSDTGELFF	TGCGCCAGCAGTGACACCGGGGAGCTGTTTTTT
-	once	TRBV28	TRBJ1-2	CASSLHPLLVYGYTF	TGTGCCAGCAGTCTCCACCCATTACTCGTCTATGGCTACACCTTC
-	-	TRBV21-1	TRBJ2-3	CASSKPGQSTDTQYF	TGTGCCAGCAGCAAACCGGGACAAAGCACAGATACGCAGTATTTT